This TCR beta chain was observed in a study of glioma-infiltrating T cells after dendritic cell vaccination. Study-wide context: Between the early 2000s and the early 2010s, patients got autologous tumor lysate-pulsed dendritic cell vaccines. Study outcomes and limitations: Patients with more pretreatment TILs had longer time to progression and survival.

V lost 8 bases to trimming and J lost 4 bases; unmatched junction nucleotides: 14. CDR1 and CDR2 from the germline V gene are MNHEY and SMNVEV (reference sequence). This CDR3 has 17 residues. Time point reported: after dendritic cell vaccination, including at tumor progression/relapse. Libraries were prepared by immunoSEQ multiplex PCR; TCRdb keeps only in-frame clonotypes and omits some of them. The sample lists 75,000 to 95,000 clones, 75% to 90% occurring once. As for this clone: Its antigen is undetermined.

The chain carries TRBV27 and TRBJ2-1; 10 bases align to TRBD2. The specimen was blood, collected after dendritic cell vaccination. The sequence was collected from a human donor with glioblastoma. For the CDR3, the DNA is TGTGCCAGCCGAATCCGTCTCGTAGCGGGGGGTTACAATGAGCAGTTCTTC. The encoded protein is CASRIRLVAGGYNEQFF.